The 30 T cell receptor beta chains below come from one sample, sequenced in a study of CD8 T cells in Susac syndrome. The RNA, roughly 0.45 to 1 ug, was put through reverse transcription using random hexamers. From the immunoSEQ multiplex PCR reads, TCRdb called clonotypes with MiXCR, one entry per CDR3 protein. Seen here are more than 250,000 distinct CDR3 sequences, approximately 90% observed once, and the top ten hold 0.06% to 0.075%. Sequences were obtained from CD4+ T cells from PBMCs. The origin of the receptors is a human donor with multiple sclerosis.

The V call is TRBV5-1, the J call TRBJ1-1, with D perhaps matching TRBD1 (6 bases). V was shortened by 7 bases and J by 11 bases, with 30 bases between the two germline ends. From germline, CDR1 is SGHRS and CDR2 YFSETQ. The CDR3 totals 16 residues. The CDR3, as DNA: TGCGCCAGCCGCCGGGGATCGGGGGGCCCTAGCAGCATGGCTTTCTTT. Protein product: CASRRGSGGPSSMAFF. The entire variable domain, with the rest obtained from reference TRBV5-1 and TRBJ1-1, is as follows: KAGVTQTPRYLIKTRGQQVTLSCSPISGHRSVSWYQQTPGQGLQFLFEYFSETQRNKGNFPGRFSGRQFSNSRSEMNVSTLELGDSALYLCASRRGSGGPSSMAFFGQGTRLTVV.

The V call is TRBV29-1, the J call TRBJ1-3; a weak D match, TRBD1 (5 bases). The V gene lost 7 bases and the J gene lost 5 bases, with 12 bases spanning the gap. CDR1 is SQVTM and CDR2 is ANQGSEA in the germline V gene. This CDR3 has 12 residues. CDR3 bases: TGCAGCGGGGGGAAAAACAGAAACACCATATATTTT. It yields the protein CSGGKNRNTIYF. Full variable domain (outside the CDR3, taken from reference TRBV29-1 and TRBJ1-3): SAVISQKPSRDICQRGTSLTIQCQVDSQVTMMFWYRQQPGQSLTLIATANQGSEATYESGFVIDKFPISRPNLTFSTLTVSNMSPEDSSIYLCSGGKNRNTIYFGEGSWLTVV.

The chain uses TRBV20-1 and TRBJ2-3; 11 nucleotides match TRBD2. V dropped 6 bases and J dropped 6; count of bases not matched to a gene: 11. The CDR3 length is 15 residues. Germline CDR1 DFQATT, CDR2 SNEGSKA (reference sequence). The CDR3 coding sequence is TGCAGTGCACAGGCGACTAGCGGGATCGTTGATACGCAGTATTTT. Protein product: CSAQATSGIVDTQYF.

This CDR3 is CASSFARANTGELFF. CDR3 sequence (DNA): TGTGCCAGCAGTTTTGCACGGGCGAACACCGGGGAGCTGTTTTTT. This rearrangement joins TRBV12-3 or TRBV12-4 to TRBJ2-2; the D is unclear. The CDR3 loop spans 15 amino acids. V lost 3 bases, J lost 0 bases, and 8 bases lay in between.

CDR3 sequence reads: CASSFPPSGSRVTVTWETQYF. CDR3 bases: TGCGCCAGCAGCTTCCCCCCTAGCGGGAGTAGGGTCACGGTCACATGGGAGACCCAGTACTTC. The chain recombines TRBV5-1 with TRBJ2-5; 10 bases fit TRBD2. The germline gives CDR1 SGHRS, CDR2 YFSETQ. This CDR3 region has 21 residues. V trimming: 2 bases; J trimming: 5 bases; junction bases outside the gene matches: 24.

CDR3 residues: CASSFLGVNQPQHF. DNA of the CDR3: TGTGCCAGCAGTTTTTTGGGGGTAAATCAGCCCCAGCATTTT. The chain couples TRBV12-3 or TRBV12-4 to TRBJ1-5; possibly TRBD1 for D (5 bases). V was clipped by 3 bases and J by 4 bases, with 10 bases between them. CDR3 length: 14 residues.

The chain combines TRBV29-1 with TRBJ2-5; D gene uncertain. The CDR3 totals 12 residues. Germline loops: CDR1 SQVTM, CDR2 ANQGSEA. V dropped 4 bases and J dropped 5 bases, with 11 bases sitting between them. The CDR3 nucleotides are TGCAGCGTTGCCGGGCAGGCGGAGACCCAGTACTTC. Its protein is CSVAGQAETQYF.

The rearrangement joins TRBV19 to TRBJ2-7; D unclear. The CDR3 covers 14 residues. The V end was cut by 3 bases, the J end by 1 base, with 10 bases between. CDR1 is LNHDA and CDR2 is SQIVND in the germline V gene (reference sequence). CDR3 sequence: CASSMAVSSYEQYF. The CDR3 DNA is TGTGCCAGTAGTATGGCGGTTTCTTCCTACGAGCAGTACTTC.

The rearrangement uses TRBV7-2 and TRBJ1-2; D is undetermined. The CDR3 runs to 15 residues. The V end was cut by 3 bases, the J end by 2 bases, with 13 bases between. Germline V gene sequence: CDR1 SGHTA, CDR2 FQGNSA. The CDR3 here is CASSFTGYKNYGYTF. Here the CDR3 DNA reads TGTGCCAGCAGCTTCACGGGGTACAAGAACTATGGCTACACCTTC.

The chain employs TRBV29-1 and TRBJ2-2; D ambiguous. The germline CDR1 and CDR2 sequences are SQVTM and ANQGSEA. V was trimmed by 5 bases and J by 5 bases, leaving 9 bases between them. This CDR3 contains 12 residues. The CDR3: CSVRRWTGELFF. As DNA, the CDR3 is TGCAGCGTTCGAAGATGGACCGGGGAGCTGTTTTTT.

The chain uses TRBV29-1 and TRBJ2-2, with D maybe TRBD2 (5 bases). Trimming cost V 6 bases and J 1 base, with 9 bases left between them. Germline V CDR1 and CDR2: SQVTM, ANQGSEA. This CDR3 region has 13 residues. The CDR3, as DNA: TGCAGCGTCGGGGTTGGGAACACCGGGGAGCTGTTTTTT. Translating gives CSVGVGNTGELFF.

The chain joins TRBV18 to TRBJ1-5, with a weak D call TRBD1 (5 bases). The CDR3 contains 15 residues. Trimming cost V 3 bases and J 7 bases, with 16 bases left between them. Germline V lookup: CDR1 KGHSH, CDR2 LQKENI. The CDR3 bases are TGTGCCAGCTCACCCCAGCCAGGGCTAGGACAGCCCCAGCATTTT. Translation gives CASSPQPGLGQPQHF.

CDR3 bases: TGTGCCTGGAGTTACCGGGACAGGGTTTACAATGAGCAGTTCTTC. Encoded protein: CAWSYRDRVYNEQFF. The J gene is TRBJ2-1, the V gene TRBV30; 9 bases agree with TRBD1. This CDR3 has 15 residues. V lost 2 bases, J lost 4 bases, and 6 bases stayed unmatched. The germline V gene has CDR1 GTSNPN and CDR2 SVGIG (reference sequence).

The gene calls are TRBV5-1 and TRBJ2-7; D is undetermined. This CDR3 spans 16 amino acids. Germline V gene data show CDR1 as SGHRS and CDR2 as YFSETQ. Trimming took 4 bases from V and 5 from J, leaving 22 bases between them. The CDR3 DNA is TGCGCCAGCAGCCCCGTTTTGGTTGGACCCGCGGACGAGCAGTACTTC. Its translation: CASSPVLVGPADEQYF.

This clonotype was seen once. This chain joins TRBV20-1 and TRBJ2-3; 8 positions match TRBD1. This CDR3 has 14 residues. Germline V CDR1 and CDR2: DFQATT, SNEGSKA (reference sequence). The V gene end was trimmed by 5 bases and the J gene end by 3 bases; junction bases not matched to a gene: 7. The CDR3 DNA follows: TGCAGTGCTGGTGGACAGGGTGGGACAGATACGCAGTATTTT. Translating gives CSAGGQGGTDTQYF.

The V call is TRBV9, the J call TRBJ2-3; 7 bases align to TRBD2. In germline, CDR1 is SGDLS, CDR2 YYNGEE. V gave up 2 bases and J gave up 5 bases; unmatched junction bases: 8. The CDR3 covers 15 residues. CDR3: CASSVGASGRDTQYF. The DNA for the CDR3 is TGTGCCAGCAGCGTCGGGGCTAGCGGAAGAGATACGCAGTATTTT.

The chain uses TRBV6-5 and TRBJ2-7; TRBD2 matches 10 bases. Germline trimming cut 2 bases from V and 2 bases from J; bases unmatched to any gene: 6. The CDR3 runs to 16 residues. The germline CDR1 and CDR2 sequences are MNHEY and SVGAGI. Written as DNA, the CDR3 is TGTGCCAGCAGTTACGATTTAGCGGGGGGTACCTACGAGCAGTACTTC. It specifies CASSYDLAGGTYEQYF.

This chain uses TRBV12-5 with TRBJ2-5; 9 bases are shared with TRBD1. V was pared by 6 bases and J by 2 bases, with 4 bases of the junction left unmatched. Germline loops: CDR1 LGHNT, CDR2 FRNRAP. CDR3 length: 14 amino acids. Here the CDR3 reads CASGATGGQETQYF. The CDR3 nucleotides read TGTGCTAGTGGGGCGACAGGGGGACAAGAGACCCAGTACTTC.

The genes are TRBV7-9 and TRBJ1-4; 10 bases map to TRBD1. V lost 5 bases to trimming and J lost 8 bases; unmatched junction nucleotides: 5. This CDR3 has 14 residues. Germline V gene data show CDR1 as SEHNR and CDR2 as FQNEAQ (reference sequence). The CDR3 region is CASSQRDRGEKLFF. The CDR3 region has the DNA TGTGCCAGCAGCCAGAGGGACAGGGGCGAAAAACTGTTTTTT.

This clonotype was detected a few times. CDR3 nucleotide sequence: TGTGCCAGCAGCCAAGATCCTCGCAGTAACTTAAACACTGAAGCTTTCTTT. It translates to CASSQDPRSNLNTEAFF. The chain couples TRBV14 to TRBJ1-1, with D unresolved. V dropped 0 bases and J dropped 2 bases, with 16 bases sitting between them. CDR1 SGHDN and CDR2 FVKESK come from the germline V gene. This CDR3 spans 17 amino acids.

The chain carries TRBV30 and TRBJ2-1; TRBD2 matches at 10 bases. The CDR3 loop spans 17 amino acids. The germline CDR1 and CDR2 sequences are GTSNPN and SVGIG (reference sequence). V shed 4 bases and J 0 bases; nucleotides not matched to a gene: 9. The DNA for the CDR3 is TGTGCCTGGATGGTACTAGCGGGGCAGACCTCCTACAATGAGCAGTTCTTC. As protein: CAWMVLAGQTSYNEQFF.

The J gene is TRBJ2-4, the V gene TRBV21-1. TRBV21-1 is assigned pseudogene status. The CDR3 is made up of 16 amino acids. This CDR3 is CASSKNRQIPKNIQYF. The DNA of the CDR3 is TGTGCCAGCAGCAAAAATCGACAAATCCCTAAAAACATTCAGTACTTC.

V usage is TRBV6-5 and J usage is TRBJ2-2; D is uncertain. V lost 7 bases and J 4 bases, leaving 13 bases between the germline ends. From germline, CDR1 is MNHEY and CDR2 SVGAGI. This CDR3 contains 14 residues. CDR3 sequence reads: CASKAARVTGELFF. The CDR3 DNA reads TGTGCCAGCAAGGCGGCCCGGGTCACCGGGGAGCTGTTTTTT.

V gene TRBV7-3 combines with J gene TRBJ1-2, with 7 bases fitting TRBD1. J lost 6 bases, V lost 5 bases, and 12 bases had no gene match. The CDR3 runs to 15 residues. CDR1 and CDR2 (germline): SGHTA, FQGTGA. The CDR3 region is CASSPQPGQFHGYTF. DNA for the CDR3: TGTGCCAGCAGCCCACAACCGGGACAGTTCCATGGCTACACCTTC.

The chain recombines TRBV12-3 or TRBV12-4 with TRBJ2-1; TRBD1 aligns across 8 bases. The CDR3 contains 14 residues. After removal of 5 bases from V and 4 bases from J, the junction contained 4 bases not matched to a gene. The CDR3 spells CASSPWTGYNEQFF. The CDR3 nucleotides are TGTGCCAGCAGTCCCTGGACAGGGTACAATGAGCAGTTCTTC.

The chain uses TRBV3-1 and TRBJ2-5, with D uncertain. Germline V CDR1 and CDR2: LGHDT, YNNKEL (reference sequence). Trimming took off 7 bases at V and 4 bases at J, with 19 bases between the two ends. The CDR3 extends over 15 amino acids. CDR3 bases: TGTGCCAGCACCTATTATTCGTCGCGTGGAGAGACCCAGTACTTC. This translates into CASTYYSSRGETQYF.

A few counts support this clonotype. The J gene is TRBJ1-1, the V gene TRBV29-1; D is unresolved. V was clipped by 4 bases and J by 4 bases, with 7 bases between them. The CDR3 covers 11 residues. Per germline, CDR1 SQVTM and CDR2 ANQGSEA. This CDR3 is CSVGGGTEAFF. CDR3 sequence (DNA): TGCAGCGTTGGGGGTGGCACTGAAGCTTTCTTT.

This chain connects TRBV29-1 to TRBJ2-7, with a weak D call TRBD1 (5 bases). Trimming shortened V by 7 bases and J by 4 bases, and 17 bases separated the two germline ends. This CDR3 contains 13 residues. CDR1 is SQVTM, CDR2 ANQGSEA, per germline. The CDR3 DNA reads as TGCAGCGCCAGTGGCAGGGCTGGATACGAGCAGTACTTC. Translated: CSASGRAGYEQYF.

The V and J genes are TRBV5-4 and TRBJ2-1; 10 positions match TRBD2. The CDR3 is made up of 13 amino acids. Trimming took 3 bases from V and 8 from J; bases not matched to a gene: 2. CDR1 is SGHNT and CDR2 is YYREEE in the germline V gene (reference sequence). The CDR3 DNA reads TGTGCCAGCAGCTCTCTAGCGGGAGATGAGCAGTTCTTC. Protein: CASSSLAGDEQFF.

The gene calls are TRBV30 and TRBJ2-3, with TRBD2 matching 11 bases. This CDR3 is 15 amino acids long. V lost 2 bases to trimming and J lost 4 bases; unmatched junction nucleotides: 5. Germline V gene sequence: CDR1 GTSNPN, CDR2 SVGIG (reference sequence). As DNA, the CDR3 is TGTGCCTGGAGTCCAATAGCGGGAGGGCCAGATACGCAGTATTTT. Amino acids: CAWSPIAGGPDTQYF. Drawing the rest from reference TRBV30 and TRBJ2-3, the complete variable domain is SQTIHQWPATLVQPVGSPLSLECTVEGTSNPNLYWYRQAAGRGLQLLFYSVGIGQISSEVPQNLSASRPQDRQFILSSKKLLLSDSGFYLCAWSPIAGGPDTQYFGPGTRLTVL.